Following are 5 T cell receptor beta chains from one sample sequenced in a study of vaccination effects on CD4 cells after COVID-19. Clones were sequenced by immunoSEQ multiplex PCR, and TCRdb holds only the in-frame ones, with some missing. The sample consists of 20,000 to 30,000 clones, around 70% of them appearing once. ViraFEST expansion of antigen-specific CD4+ T cells with viral peptide pools preceded sequencing. Subsequent to 10 days of culture, CD4+ T cells were isolated. Participants were vaccinated with two doses of either the BNT162b2 or mRNA-1273 vaccine. Antigens of these TCRs are unknown. Sample: CD4+ T cells from PBMCs cultured with SARS-CoV-2 spike peptides, taken after COVID-19 vaccination. The source is a human donor who received a COVID-19 vaccine.

This clone was seen a handful of times. The V and J genes are TRBV10-3 and TRBJ2-7; TRBD1 matches 9 bases. The germline CDR1 and CDR2 sequences are ENHRY and SYGVKD. CDR3 length: 12 residues. Losses at the gene ends were 10 bases for V and 4 bases for J; bases not matched to a gene: 5. Written as DNA, the CDR3 is TGTGCCACAGAAGACAGGGGGTACGAGCAGTACTTC. Translation gives CATEDRGYEQYF.

This rearrangement joins TRBV12-3 or TRBV12-4 to TRBJ1-1, with D uncertain. There are 13 residues in the CDR3. V was trimmed by 4 bases and J by 2 bases, leaving 8 bases between them. The CDR3 spells CASSSGFNTEAFF. The CDR3 DNA sequence: TGTGCCAGCAGTTCAGGCTTTAACACTGAAGCTTTCTTT.

J is TRBJ2-7 and V is TRBV12-3 or TRBV12-4; D uncertain. The CDR3 spans 11 residues. Trimming cost V 6 bases and J 3 bases, with 6 bases left between them. The CDR3 spells CASRSSYEQYF. CDR3 bases: TGTGCCAGCAGGAGTAGCTACGAGCAGTACTTC.

This rearrangement joins TRBV2 to TRBJ2-5; no reliable D call. Germline V gives CDR1 SNHLY, CDR2 FYNNEI. V lost 6 bases and J 6 bases, leaving 11 bases between the germline ends. This CDR3 is built from 12 residues. The CDR3 loop reads CASRLLTQTQYF. CDR3 coding DNA: TGTGCCAGCAGACTCCTCACGCAGACCCAGTACTTC.

The chain couples TRBV29-1 to TRBJ2-1; 9 positions match TRBD2. The CDR3 extends over 16 amino acids. Germline CDR1 and CDR2: SQVTM and ANQGSEA. The junction had 9 bases not matched to a gene; V was cut back by 2 bases and J by 4 bases. The DNA of the CDR3 is TGCAGCGTTGAAACACTAGCGGGCGCGGGTTACAATGAGCAGTTCTTC. This codes for CSVETLAGAGYNEQFF.